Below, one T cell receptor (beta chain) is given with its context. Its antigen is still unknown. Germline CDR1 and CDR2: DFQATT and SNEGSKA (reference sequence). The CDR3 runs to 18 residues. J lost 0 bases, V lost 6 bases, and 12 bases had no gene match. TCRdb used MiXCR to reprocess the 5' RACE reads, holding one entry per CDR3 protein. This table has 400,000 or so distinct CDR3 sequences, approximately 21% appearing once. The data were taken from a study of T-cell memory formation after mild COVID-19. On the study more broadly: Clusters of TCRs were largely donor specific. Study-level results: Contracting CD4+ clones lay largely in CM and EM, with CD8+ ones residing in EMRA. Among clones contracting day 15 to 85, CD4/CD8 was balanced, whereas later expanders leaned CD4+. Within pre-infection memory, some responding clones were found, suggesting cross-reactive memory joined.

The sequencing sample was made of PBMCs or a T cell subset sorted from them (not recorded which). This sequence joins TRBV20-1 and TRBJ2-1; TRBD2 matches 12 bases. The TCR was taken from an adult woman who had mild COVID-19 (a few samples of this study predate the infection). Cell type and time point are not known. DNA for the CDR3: TGCAGTGCCGATCCTAGCGGGGGGGCCTTTAGCTCCTACAATGAGCAGTTCTTC. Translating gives CSADPSGGAFSSYNEQFF.